Listed below are T cell receptor beta chains from one sample, sequenced in a study of T-cell memory formation after mild COVID-19. TCRdb independently ran MiXCR on the 5' RACE reads; one entry per CDR3 protein. The sample lists around 250,000 distinct CDR3 sequences, roughly 16% occurring once. Sequencing was done on a sample of PBMCs or a T cell subset sorted from them (not recorded which). The receptor set was obtained from a man aged 18-30 years who had mild COVID-19 (a few samples of this study predate the infection). Cell type and time point are not known. Each CDR3 is given with its conserved first and last residue. The D gene is left open where the match is weak. Clone size is shown for a subset of rows, as once, few, many or a class of expanded clone.

j_call d_call v_call clone_size cdr3_nt cdr3_aa
TRBJ2-2 . TRBV3-1 few TGTGCCAGCAGCCCTCGGACACTGAACACCGGGGAGCTGTTTTTT CASSPRTLNTGELFF
TRBJ2-2 . TRBV6-2/TRBV6-3 few TGTGCCAGCAGTGCTACTTCGACCGGGGAGCTGTTTTTT CASSATSTGELFF
TRBJ1-4 . TRBV4-3 few TGCGCCAGCAGCCAAGCAGCCTTTTCTAGGGGCAATGAAAAACTGTTTTTT CASSQAAFSRGNEKLFF
TRBJ1-1 . TRBV6-2/TRBV6-3 . TGTGCCAGCAGTTACTCCCCCGAGGGCCCTGAAGCTTTCTTT CASSYSPEGPEAFF
TRBJ1-1 . TRBV6-5 . TGTGCCAGCAGTTATGACACTGAAGCTTTCTTT CASSYDTEAFF
TRBJ2-2 . TRBV4-2 few TGTGCCAGCAGCCTCATGGGGGTGGGGACCGGGGAGCTGTTTTTT CASSLMGVGTGELFF
TRBJ2-1 TRBD2 TRBV18 many TGTGCCAGCTCACCAACTAGCGGGGGAACAAACAATGAGCAGTTCTTC CASSPTSGGTNNEQFF
TRBJ2-2 . TRBV20-1 . TGCAGTGCTCCACGTACAAGTCGGGCGTTCATCTCCGGGGAGCTGTTTTTT CSAPRTSRAFISGELFF
TRBJ2-1 . TRBV2 few TGTGCCAGCAGTGAAGCTAGGCGTGAGCAGTTCTTC CASSEARREQFF
TRBJ2-2 . TRBV5-1 . TGCGACAGCAGCCCCACGGTTTCAGCGAACACCGGGGAGCTGTTTTTT CDSSPTVSANTGELFF
TRBJ1-4 TRBD1 TRBV5-1 . TGCGCCAGCAGCATCCGGGACAGGCGAAGTGCAACTAATGAAAAACTGTTTTTT CASSIRDRRSATNEKLFF